This T cell receptor (beta chain) is drawn from a study of OX40 agonist ivuxolimab in advanced cancers. Study as a whole: Hepatocellular carcinoma, melanoma, renal cell or head and neck cancer affected the dose-escalation patients. About 44% of patients had received prior checkpoint inhibitor therapy. Study observations and caveats: CD4+ and CD8+ blood T cells expanded clonally by week 6 at 0.1 to 3.0 mg/kg.

The repertoire was sequenced with immunoSEQ multiplex PCR; TCRdb's copy has only in-frame clones and lacks some. The sample records around 66,000 clones, 80% to 90% being singletons. The germline V and J ends were trimmed by 9 bases and 7 bases, with 22 bases remaining between them. In germline, CDR1 is SGHNT, CDR2 YYREEE (reference sequence). The CDR3 is 15 amino acids. Details on this clone: Antigen unknown.

This clonotype was obtained from an adult with an advanced solid tumor such as melanoma, head and neck, liver or kidney cancer. V usage is TRBV5-4 and J usage is TRBJ1-4, with D perhaps TRBD1 (6 bases). Sequencing was performed on CD4+ or CD8+ T cells sorted from blood, taken in a trial of the OX40 agonist ivuxolimab. CDR3 amino acids: CATSTKTGLVEKLFF. The CDR3 DNA sequence: TGTGCCACCTCCACCAAGACAGGATTGGTTGAAAAACTGTTTTTT.